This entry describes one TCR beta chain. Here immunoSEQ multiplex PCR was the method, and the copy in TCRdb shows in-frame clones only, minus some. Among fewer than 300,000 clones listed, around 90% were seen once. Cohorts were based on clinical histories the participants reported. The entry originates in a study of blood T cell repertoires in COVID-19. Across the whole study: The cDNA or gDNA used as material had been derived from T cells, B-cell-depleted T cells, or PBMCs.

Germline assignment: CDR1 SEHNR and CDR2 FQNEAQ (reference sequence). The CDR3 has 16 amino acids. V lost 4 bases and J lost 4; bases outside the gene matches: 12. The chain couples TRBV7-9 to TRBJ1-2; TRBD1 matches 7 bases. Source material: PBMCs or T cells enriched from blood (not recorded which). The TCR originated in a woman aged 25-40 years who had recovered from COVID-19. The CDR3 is CASSSADRVYRYGYTF. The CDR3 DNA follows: TGTGCCAGCAGCTCCGCCGACAGGGTCTATCGCTATGGCTACACCTTC.